This T cell receptor beta chain comes out of a study of blood T cells in healthy people across ages. The CDR3 has 16 amino acids. Germline lookup yields CDR1 SGHTA and CDR2 FQGNSA. Trimming took off 5 bases at V and 1 base at J, with 17 bases between the two ends. Study findings and constraints: As age increased, TCR beta diversity per million T cells fell in a roughly linear fashion. Estimates of total diversity, which came from one million sequenced T cells, were considered to be underestimates.

The second PCR ran about 6 to 11 cycles with a sample-barcoded 5' primer and J-beta primers. Each cDNA molecule, via a template-switch adaptor with 12 random nucleotides, was tagged. MiXCR was run by TCRdb on the 5' RACE reads, yielding one entry per CDR3 protein. This table holds 600,000 or so distinct CDR3 sequences, around 48% found once. About this clonotype itself: Its antigen is still unknown.

Sequencing was performed on blood. This TCR derives from a man at least 80 years old in good health. V and J are TRBV7-2 and TRBJ1-1, with a possible D match to TRBD1 (6 bases). In DNA form, the CDR3 reads TGTGCCAGCAGCCGAAGCCCCCAGACAGGGAACACTGAAGCTTTCTTT. This encodes CASSRSPQTGNTEAFF. Using reference TRBV7-2 and TRBJ1-1 for the parts outside the CDR3, the full variable domain is GAGVSQSPSNKVTEKGKDVELRCDPISGHTALYWYRQSLGQGLEFLIYFQGNSAPDKSGLPSDRFSAERTGGSVSTLTIQRTQQEDSAVYLCASSRSPQTGNTEAFFGQGTRLTVV.